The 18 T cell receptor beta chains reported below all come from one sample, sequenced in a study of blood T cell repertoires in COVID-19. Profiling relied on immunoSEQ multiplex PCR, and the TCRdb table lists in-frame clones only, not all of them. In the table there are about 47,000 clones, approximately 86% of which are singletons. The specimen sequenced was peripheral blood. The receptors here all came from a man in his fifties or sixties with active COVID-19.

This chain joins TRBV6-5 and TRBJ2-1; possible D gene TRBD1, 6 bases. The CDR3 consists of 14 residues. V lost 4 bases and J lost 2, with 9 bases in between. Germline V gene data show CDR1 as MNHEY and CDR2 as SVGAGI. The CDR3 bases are TGTGCCAGCAGTTTACAGGGCCCCTACAATGAGCAGTTCTTC. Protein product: CASSLQGPYNEQFF.

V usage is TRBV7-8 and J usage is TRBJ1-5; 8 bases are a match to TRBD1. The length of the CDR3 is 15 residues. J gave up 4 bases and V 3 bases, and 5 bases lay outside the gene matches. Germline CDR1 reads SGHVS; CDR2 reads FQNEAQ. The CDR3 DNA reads TGTGCCAGCAGCTTCGACAGGGGACAAAATCAGCCCCAGCATTTT. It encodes CASSFDRGQNQPQHF. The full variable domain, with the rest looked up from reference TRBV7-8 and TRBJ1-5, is GAGVSQSPRYKVAKRGQDVALRCDPISGHVSLFWYQQALGQGPEFLTYFQNEAQLDKSGLPSDRFFAERPEGSVSTLKIQRTQQEDSAVYLCASSFDRGQNQPQHFGDGTRLSIL.

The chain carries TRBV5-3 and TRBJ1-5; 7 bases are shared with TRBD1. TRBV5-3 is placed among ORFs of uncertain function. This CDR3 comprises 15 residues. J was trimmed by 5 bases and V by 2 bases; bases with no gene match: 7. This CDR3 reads CARSFRGNPHQPQHF. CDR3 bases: TGTGCCAGAAGCTTCAGGGGGAATCCCCATCAGCCCCAGCATTTT.

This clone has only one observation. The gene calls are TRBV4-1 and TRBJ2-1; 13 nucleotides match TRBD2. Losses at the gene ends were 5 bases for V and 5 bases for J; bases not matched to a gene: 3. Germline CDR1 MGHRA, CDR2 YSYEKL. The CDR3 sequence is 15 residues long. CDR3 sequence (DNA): TGCGCCAGCAGCTCCGGACTAGCGGGGGACAATGAGCAGTTCTTC. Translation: CASSSGLAGDNEQFF.

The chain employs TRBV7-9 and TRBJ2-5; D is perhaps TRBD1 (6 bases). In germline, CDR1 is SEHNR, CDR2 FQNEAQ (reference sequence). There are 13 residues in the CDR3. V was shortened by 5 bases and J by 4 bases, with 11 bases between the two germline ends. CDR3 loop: CASSPGTRETQYF. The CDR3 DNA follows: TGTGCCAGCAGCCCCGGGACAAGAGAGACCCAGTACTTC.

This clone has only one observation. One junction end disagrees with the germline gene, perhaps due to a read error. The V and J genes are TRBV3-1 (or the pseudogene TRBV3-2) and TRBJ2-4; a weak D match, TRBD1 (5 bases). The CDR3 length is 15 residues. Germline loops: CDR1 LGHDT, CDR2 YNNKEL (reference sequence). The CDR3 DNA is TGTGCCAGCAGCCAAGATAGGCAGGGCCAAAGGCGATTCTTCTTC. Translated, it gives CASSQDRQGQRRFFF.

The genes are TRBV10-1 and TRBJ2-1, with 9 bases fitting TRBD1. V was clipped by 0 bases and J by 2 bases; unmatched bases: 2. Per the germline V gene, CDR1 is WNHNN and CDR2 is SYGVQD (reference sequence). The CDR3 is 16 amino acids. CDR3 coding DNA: TGCGCCAGCAGTGAGTCTAGGGACAGGGCCTACAATGAGCAGTTCTTC. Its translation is CASSESRDRAYNEQFF.

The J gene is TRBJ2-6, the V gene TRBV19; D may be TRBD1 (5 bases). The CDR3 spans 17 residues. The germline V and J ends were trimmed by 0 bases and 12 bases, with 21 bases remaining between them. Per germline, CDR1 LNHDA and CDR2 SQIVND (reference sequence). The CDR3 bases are TGTGCCAGTAGTATAGATAAAACAGGCGCAAGTGTAGGCGTCCTGACTTTC. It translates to CASSIDKTGASVGVLTF.

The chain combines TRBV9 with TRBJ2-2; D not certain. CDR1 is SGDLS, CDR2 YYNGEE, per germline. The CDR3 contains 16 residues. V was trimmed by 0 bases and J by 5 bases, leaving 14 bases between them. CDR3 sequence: CASSVGSLDRTGELFF. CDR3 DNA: TGTGCCAGCAGCGTAGGTTCGCTAGATCGGACCGGGGAGCTGTTTTTT. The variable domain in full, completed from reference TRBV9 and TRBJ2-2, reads DSGVTQTPKHLITATGQRVTLRCSPRSGDLSVYWYQQSLDQGLQFLIQYYNGEERAKGNILERFSAQQFPDLHSELNLSSLELGDSALYFCASSVGSLDRTGELFFGEGSRLTVL.

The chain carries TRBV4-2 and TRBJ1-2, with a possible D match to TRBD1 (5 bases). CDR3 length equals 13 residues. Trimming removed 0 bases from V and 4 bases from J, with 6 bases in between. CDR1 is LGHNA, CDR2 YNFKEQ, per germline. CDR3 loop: CASSQEQVYGYTF. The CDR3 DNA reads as TGTGCCAGCAGCCAAGAACAGGTCTATGGCTACACCTTC.

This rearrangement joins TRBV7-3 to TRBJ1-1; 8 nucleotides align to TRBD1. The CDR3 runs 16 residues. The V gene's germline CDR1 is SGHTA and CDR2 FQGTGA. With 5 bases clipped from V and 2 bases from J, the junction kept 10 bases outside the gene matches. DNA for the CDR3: TGTGCCAGCAGCCCCACAGGGGGGACAGGCAACACTGAAGCTTTCTTT. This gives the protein CASSPTGGTGNTEAFF.

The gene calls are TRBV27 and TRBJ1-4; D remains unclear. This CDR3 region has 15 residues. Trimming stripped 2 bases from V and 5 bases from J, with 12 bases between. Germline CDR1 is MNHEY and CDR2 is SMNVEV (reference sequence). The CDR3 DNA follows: TGTGCCAGCAGTTTAGCGGCCGGAGGGAATGAAAAACTGTTTTTT. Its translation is CASSLAAGGNEKLFF.

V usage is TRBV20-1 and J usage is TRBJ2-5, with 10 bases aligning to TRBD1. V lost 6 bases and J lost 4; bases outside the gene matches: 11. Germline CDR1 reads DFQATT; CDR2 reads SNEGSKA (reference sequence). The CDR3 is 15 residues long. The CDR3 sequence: CSASAGTGVGETQYF. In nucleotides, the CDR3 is TGCAGTGCAAGTGCCGGGACAGGGGTGGGAGAGACCCAGTACTTC.

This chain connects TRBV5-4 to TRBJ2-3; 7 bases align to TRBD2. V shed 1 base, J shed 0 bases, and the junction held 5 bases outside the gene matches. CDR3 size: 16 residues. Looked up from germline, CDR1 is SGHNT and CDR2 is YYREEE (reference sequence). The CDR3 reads CASSLPGLYSTDTQYF. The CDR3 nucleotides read TGTGCCAGCAGCTTGCCGGGACTATATAGCACAGATACGCAGTATTTT.

CDR3 amino acids: CASSPPGYGYTF. The CDR3 DNA follows: TGTGCCAGTAGTCCTCCGGGCTATGGCTACACCTTC. The gene calls are TRBV19 and TRBJ1-2; no clear D gene. The CDR3 length is 12 residues. Germline CDR1 reads LNHDA; CDR2 reads SQIVND (reference sequence). The V end lost 5 bases, the J end lost 4 bases, and 8 bases lay between the germline ends.

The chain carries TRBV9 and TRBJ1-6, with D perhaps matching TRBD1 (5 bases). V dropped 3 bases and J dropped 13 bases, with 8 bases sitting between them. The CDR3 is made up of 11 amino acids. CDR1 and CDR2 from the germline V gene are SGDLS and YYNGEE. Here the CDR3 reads CASSGGGPLHF. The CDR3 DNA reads TGTGCCAGCAGCGGGGGGGGTCCCCTCCACTTT.

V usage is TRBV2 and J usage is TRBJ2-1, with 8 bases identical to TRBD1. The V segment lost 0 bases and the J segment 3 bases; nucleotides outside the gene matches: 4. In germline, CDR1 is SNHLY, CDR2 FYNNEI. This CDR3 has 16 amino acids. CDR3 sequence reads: CASSEAGTGRYNEQFF. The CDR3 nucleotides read TGTGCCAGCAGTGAAGCCGGGACAGGTCGCTACAATGAGCAGTTCTTC.

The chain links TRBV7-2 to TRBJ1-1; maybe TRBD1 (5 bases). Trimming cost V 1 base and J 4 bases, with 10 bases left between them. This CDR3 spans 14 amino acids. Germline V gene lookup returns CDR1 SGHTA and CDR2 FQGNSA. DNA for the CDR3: TGTGCCAGCAGCTTAGGTGGCGGGGGCACTGAAGCTTTCTTT. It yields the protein CASSLGGGGTEAFF.